What follows describes a single T cell receptor beta chain. Its antigen remains unidentified. 13 Jbeta primers and 60 Vbeta primers were used for the PCR. The repertoire was sequenced with immunoSEQ multiplex PCR; TCRdb's copy has only in-frame clones and lacks some. The data contain 200,000 to 250,000 clones, 80% to 90% of them singletons. This specimen comes from a study of cytomegalovirus exposure and HLA in healthy donors. Study-level points and caveats: Overall, under 200 TCR beta chains were annotated as cytomegalovirus-associated.

Germline CDR1 reads MNHEY; CDR2 reads SVGAGI. The CDR3 is 16 residues long. The J segment lost 2 bases and the V segment lost 2 bases, leaving 7 bases of the junction unmatched. The V and J genes are TRBV6-5 and TRBJ1-1, with 8 bases lining up with TRBD1. The clonotype comes from a man aged 25-45 years in good health and CMV-seronegative. Sequencing was done on a sample of PBMCs. CDR3: CASSYERSGGNTEAFF. Written as DNA, the CDR3 is TGTGCCAGCAGTTACGAGCGGTCAGGGGGCAACACTGAAGCTTTCTTT.